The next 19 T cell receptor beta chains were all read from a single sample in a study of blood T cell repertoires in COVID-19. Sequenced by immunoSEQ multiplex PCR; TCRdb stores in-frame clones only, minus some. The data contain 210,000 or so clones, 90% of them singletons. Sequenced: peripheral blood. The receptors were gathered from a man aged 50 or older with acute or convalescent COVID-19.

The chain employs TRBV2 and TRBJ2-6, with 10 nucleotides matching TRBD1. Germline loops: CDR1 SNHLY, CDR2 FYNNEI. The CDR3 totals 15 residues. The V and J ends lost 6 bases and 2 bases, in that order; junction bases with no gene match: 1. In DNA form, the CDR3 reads TGTGCCAGCAGGACAGGGGGCGCTGGGGCCAACGTCCTGACTTTC. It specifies CASRTGGAGANVLTF.

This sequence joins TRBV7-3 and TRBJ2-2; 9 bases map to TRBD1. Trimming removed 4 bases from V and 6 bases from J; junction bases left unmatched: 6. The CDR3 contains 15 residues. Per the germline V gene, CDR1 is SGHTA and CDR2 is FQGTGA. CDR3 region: CASSWGQGRSGELFF. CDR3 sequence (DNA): TGTGCCAGCAGCTGGGGACAGGGTCGGTCCGGGGAGCTGTTTTTT.

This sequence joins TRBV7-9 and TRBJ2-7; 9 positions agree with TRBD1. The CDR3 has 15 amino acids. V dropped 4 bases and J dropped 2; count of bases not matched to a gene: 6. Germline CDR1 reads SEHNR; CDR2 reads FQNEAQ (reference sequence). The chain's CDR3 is CASSYGQGLPYEQYV. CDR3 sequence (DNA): TGTGCCAGCAGCTATGGACAGGGGCTCCCCTACGAGCAGTACGTC.

The CDR3 here is CASSLRDSAYEQYF. The CDR3 DNA is TGCGCCAGCAGCCTCAGGGACTCGGCCTACGAGCAGTACTTC. This rearrangement joins TRBV4-1 to TRBJ2-7; TRBD2 is a possible D gene (6 bases). Trimming took 4 bases from V and 2 from J, leaving 12 bases between them. Germline CDR1 reads MGHRA; CDR2 reads YSYEKL. The CDR3 has 14 residues.

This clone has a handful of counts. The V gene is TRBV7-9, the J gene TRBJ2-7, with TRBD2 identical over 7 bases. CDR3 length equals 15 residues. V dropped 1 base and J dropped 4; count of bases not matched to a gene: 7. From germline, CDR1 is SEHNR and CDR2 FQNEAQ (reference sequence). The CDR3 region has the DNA TGTGCCAGCAGCTTAGGGTCGCAGGGAGGGTACGAGCAGTACTTC. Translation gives CASSLGSQGGYEQYF.

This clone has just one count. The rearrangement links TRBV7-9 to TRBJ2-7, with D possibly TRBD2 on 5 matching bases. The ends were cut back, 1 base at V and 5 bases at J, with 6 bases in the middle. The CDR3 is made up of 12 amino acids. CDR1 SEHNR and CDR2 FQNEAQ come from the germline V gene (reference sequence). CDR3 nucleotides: TGTGCCAGCAGCTTAGTAGCGAACGAGCAGTACTTC. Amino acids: CASSLVANEQYF.

The CDR3 here is CASSLTGTSYNEQFF. CDR3 nucleotides: TGCGCCAGCAGCCTAACCGGGACTAGCTACAATGAGCAGTTCTTC. This sequence joins TRBV4-1 and TRBJ2-1; 8 positions match TRBD2. With 4 bases clipped from V and 3 bases from J, the junction kept 5 bases outside the gene matches. The CDR3 loop spans 15 amino acids. Germline CDR1 reads MGHRA; CDR2 reads YSYEKL.

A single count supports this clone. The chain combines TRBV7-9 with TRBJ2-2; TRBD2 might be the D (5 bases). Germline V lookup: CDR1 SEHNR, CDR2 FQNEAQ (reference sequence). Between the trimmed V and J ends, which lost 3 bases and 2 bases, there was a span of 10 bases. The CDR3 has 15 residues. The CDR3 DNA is TGTGCCAGCAGCTTGCCGGGAAGAAACACCGGGGAGCTGTTTTTT. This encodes CASSLPGRNTGELFF. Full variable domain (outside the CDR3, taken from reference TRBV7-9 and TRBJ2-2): DTGVSQNPRHKITKRGQNVTFRCDPISEHNRLYWYRQTLGQGPEFLTYFQNEAQLEKSRLLSDRFSAERPKGSFSTLEIQRTEQGDSAMYLCASSLPGRNTGELFFGEGSRLTVL.

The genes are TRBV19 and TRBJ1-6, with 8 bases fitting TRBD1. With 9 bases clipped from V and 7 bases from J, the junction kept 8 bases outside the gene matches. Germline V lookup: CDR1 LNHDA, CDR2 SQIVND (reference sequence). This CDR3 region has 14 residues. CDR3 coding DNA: TGTGCCAGCTCCTCAGGGGACAGGAATTCACCCCTCCACTTT. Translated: CASSSGDRNSPLHF.

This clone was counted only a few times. The CDR3 DNA follows: TGTGCCAGCAGTTTCGTCCGGTCAGGGCCCCCCCACGAGCAGTACTTC. Protein: CASSFVRSGPPHEQYF. The chain recombines TRBV27 with TRBJ2-7, with D possibly TRBD1 on 5 matching bases. The CDR3 spans 16 residues. The V end lost 3 bases, the J end lost 5 bases, and 20 bases lay between the germline ends. CDR1 is MNHEY, CDR2 SMNVEV, per germline (reference sequence).

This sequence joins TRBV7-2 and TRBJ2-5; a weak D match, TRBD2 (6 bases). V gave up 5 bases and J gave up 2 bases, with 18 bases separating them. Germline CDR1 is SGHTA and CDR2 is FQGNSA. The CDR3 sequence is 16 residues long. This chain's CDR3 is CASSIKLAVYQETQYF. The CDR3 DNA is TGTGCCAGCAGCATCAAATTAGCGGTTTATCAAGAGACCCAGTACTTC.

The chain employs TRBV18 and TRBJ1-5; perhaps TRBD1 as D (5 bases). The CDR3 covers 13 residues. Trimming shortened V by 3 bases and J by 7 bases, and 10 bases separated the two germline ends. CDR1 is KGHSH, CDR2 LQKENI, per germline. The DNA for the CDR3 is TGTGCCAGCTCACCTGGGGCGGACCAGCCCCAGCATTTT. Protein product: CASSPGADQPQHF. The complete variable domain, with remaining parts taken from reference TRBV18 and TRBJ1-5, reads NAGVMQNPRHLVRRRGQEARLRCSPMKGHSHVYWYRQLPEEGLKFMVYLQKENIIDESGMPKERFSAEFPKEGPSILRIQQVVRGDSAAYFCASSPGADQPQHFGDGTRLSIL.

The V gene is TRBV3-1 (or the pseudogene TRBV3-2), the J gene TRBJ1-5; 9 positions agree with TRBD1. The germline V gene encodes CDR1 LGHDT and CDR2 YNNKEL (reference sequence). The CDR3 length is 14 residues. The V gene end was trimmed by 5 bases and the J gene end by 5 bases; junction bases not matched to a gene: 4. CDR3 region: CASSSRQGDQPQHF. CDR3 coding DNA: TGTGCCAGCAGCTCTCGACAGGGGGATCAGCCCCAGCATTTT.

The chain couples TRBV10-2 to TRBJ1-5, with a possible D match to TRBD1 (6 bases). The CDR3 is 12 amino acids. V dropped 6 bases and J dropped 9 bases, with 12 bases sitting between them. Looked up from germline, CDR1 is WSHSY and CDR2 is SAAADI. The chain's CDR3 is CASSYRARPQHF. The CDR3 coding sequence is TGCGCCAGCAGCTACAGGGCTCGGCCCCAGCATTTT.

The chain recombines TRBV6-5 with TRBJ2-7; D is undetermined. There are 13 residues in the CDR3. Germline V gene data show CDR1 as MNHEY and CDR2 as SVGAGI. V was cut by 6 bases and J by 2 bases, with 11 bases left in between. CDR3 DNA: TGTGCCAGCAGACTCGATCCACCCTACGAGCAGTACGTC. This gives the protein CASRLDPPYEQYV.

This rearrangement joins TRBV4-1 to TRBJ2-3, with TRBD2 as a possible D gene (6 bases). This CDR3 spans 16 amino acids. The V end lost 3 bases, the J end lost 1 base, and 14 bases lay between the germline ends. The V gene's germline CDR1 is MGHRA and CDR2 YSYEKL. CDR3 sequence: CASSQALGGGTDTQYF. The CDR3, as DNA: TGCGCCAGCAGCCAGGCCCTGGGCGGGGGCACAGATACGCAGTATTTT.

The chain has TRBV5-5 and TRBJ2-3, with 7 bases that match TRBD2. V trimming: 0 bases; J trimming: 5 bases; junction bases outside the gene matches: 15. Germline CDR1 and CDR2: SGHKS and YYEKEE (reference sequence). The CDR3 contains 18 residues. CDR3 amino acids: CASSLAPGVAGFLDTQYF. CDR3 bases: TGTGCCAGCAGCTTGGCTCCCGGGGTAGCGGGCTTTCTAGATACGCAGTATTTT.

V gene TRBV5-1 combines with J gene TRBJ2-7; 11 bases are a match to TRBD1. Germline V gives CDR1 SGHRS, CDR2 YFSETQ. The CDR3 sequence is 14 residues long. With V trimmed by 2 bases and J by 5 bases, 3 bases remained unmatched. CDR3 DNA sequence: TGCGCCAGCAGCTTACGGACAGGGGGCGACGAGCAGTACTTC. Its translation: CASSLRTGGDEQYF.

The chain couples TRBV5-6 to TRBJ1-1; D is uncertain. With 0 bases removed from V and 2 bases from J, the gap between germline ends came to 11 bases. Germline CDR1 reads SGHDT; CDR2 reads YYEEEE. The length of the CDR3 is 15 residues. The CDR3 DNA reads TGTGCCAGCAGCTTGGTCTCAGGCCGTAACACTGAAGCTTTCTTT. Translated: CASSLVSGRNTEAFF.